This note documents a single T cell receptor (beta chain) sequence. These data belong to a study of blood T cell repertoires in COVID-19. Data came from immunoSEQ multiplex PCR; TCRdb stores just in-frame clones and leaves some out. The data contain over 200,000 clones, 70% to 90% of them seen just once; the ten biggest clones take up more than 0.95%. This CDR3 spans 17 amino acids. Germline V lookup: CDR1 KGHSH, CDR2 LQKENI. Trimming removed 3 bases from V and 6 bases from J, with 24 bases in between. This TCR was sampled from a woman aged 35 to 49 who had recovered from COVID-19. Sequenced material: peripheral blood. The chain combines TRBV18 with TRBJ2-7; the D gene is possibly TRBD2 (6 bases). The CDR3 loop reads CASSPTPQRLAGSEQYF. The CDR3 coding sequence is TGTGCCAGCTCACCCACACCCCAACGGCTAGCCGGGAGCGAGCAGTACTTC.